Listed below are T cell receptor beta chains from one sample, sequenced in a study of spatial heterogeneity in lung cancer. TCRdb re-analysed the 5' RACE reads in MiXCR, keeping a single row per CDR3 protein. This table has fewer than 25,000 distinct CDR3 sequences, under 4% appearing once. The sequences come from PBMCs, collected at surgery. The receptors come from a female donor with early-stage non-small cell lung cancer. Each CDR3 is given with its conserved first and last residue. D genes are given only for firm matches. Some rows mark clone size as missing; the rest say once, few, many or name a class of expanded clone.

cdr3_length j_call d_call clone_size v_call cdr3_nt cdr3_aa
15 TRBJ2-2 NA many TRBV24-1 TGTGCCACCTCACCAGGCGGTAGGGGCACCGGGGAGCTGTTTTTT CATSPGGRGTGELFF
12 TRBJ2-5 NA many TRBV6-5 TGTGCCAGCAGTCCAGGGATCGAGACCCAGTACTTC CASSPGIETQYF
16 TRBJ1-1 NA few TRBV5-1 TGCGCCAGCAGCTTGGGGTTTGGGAGGGCAGGTACTGAAGCTTTCTTT CASSLGFGRAGTEAFF
15 TRBJ2-2 NA many TRBV3-1 TGTGCCAGCAGCCAAAGAACTAGTTTGTCCGGGGAGCTGTTTTTT CASSQRTSLSGELFF
16 TRBJ1-4 NA once TRBV7-9 TGTGCCAGCAGCATTAGAAGTCCCAGGGATAATGAAAAACTGTTTTTT CASSIRSPRDNEKLFF
15 TRBJ1-5 NA many TRBV19 TGTGCCAGTTCCCAGGTCGGCAGGGACCATCAGCCCCAGCATTTT CASSQVGRDHQPQHF
12 TRBJ1-2 TRBD1 many TRBV28 TGTGCCAGCAGGTGGACAGGGCATGGCTACACCTTC CASRWTGHGYTF
15 TRBJ2-5 NA many TRBV5-1 TGCGCCAGCAGCAACCTCGGGAGCCAGGGGGAGACCCAGTACTTC CASSNLGSQGETQYF
14 TRBJ1-4 NA many TRBV7-2 TGTGCCAGCAGACAAGGACCGACTCGAGGAAAACTGTTTTTT CASRQGPTRGKLFF
17 TRBJ2-1 NA many TRBV20-1 TGCAGTGCTAGAGATCTCGCGGCAGATTTGTGGGTCTATGAGCAGTTCTTC CSARDLAADLWVYEQFF
13 TRBJ2-3 TRBD1 many TRBV24-1 TGTGCCACCAAAGGACAGGGCACAGATACGCAGTATTTT CATKGQGTDTQYF
14 TRBJ1-2 NA many TRBV7-9 TGTGCCAGCAGCTTAGTGCAGACAAACTATGGCTACACCTTC CASSLVQTNYGYTF
14 TRBJ2-7 NA many TRBV3-1 TGTGCCAGCAGCCAAGGGTCAGCCTCCTACGAGCAGTACTTC CASSQGSASYEQYF
17 TRBJ2-1 TRBD2 NA TRBV6-2/TRBV6-3 TGTGCCAGCAGTACCCCTCTAGCGGGAGCCCAGTACAATGAGCAGTTCTTC CASSTPLAGAQYNEQFF
13 TRBJ1-1 NA many TRBV9 TGTGCCAGCAGCGAACAGGGTCTCACTGAAGCTTTCTTT CASSEQGLTEAFF
14 TRBJ2-7 TRBD1 many TRBV9 TGTGCCAGCAGCGCAGGGGGCGCGGCCTACGAGCAGTACTTC CASSAGGAAYEQYF
17 TRBJ2-5 TRBD1 many TRBV5-1 TGCGCCAGCAGCCCGGCGGCCGGGACAGGGGGCCGAGAGACCCAGTACTTC CASSPAAGTGGRETQYF
15 TRBJ2-7 TRBD1 many TRBV9 TGTGCCAGCAGCGTCGGACAGGCGCTATCCTACGAGCAGTACTTC CASSVGQALSYEQYF
14 TRBJ2-5 TRBD2 many TRBV4-1 TGCGCCAGCAGCCCCGTGGCGGGAGAAAAGACCCAGTACTTC CASSPVAGEKTQYF
14 TRBJ2-1 NA many TRBV7-3 TGTGCCAGCAGCTTCGACAGCCGGAACAATGAGCAGTTCTTC CASSFDSRNNEQFF
17 TRBJ2-2 TRBD2 many TRBV19 TGTGCCAGTAGTATAGAAGGTGCTAGCGGTCACACCGGGGAGCTGTTTTTT CASSIEGASGHTGELFF
15 TRBJ2-5 TRBD2 many TRBV7-9 TGTGCCAGCAGCCTGGGACTAGCAGGGCAAGAGACCCAGTACTTC CASSLGLAGQETQYF
13 TRBJ2-1 NA many TRBV4-2 TGTGCCAGCACTAAGGGGGGTGGCGATGAGCAGTTCTTC CASTKGGGDEQFF
13 TRBJ2-5 NA many TRBV11-2 TGTGCCAGCAGCTTAAGACCCAAAGAGACCCAGTACTTC CASSLRPKETQYF
14 TRBJ2-7 NA many TRBV10-3 TGTGCCATCAGTGGACCTACCTCGGTCGTCGAGCAGTACTTC CAISGPTSVVEQYF
13 TRBJ2-1 NA many TRBV7-9 TGTGCCAGCAGCCCCGGAGTACACAATGAGCAGTTCTTC CASSPGVHNEQFF
14 TRBJ2-5 NA many TRBV10-2 TGCGCCAGCGGCTCTACCACCGCCAAAGAGACCCAGTACTTC CASGSTTAKETQYF
13 TRBJ1-2 TRBD1 many TRBV29-1 TGCAGCGTTGTGGGGACAGGGTCGAATGGCTACACCTTC CSVVGTGSNGYTF
13 TRBJ1-4 NA few TRBV7-6 TGTGCCAGCAGCTTAGGGACGGCTGAAAAACTGTTTTTT CASSLGTAEKLFF
16 TRBJ2-5 NA many TRBV11-2 TGTGCCAGCAGGCACCCAGACACTCCGAAGAAAGAGACCCAGTACTTC CASRHPDTPKKETQYF
16 TRBJ2-2 TRBD1 many TRBV7-9 TGTGCCAGCAGCTTAGCCGGGACAGGGAACACCGGGGAGCTGTTTTTT CASSLAGTGNTGELFF
14 TRBJ2-7 TRBD2 many TRBV28 TGTGCCAGCAGTTCCCCTAGCGGACCCTACGAGCAGTACTTC CASSSPSGPYEQYF
17 TRBJ2-5 TRBD1 few TRBV10-1 TGCGCCAGCAGTGAGACCCCGGGACAGGGGCCCCAAGAGACCCAGTACTTC CASSETPGQGPQETQYF
15 TRBJ2-1 TRBD1 many TRBV5-8 TGTGCCAGCAGCTTGGGGACAGGTTCCTACAATGAGCAGTTCTTC CASSLGTGSYNEQFF
14 TRBJ1-5 NA many TRBV29-1 TGCAGCGTGGTACACGGGACGGGCAATCAGCCCCAGCATTTT CSVVHGTGNQPQHF
15 TRBJ2-7 TRBD1 medium-sized TRBV7-9 TGTGCCAGCAGTCGCACGGGACAGATCACCTACGAGCAGTACTTC CASSRTGQITYEQYF
17 TRBJ2-5 TRBD2 many TRBV20-1 TGCAGTGCTAGCCCGCCGCTGCCTAGCGGGCTCCAAGAGACCCAGTACTTC CSASPPLPSGLQETQYF
13 TRBJ2-3 NA many TRBV5-1 TGCGCCAGCAGCCCAGACGTCGCAGATACGCAGTATTTT CASSPDVADTQYF
16 TRBJ2-2 NA many TRBV27 TGTGCCAGCAGTTTATCGCCTAGCCCGAACACCGGGGAGCTGTTTTTT CASSLSPSPNTGELFF
13 TRBJ2-3 NA many TRBV14 TGTGCCAGCAGCCTTTGGGCAGAAGATACGCAGTATTTT CASSLWAEDTQYF
14 TRBJ2-1 TRBD1 NA TRBV19 TGTGCCAGTAGTATGGGAGGACAGGGCTATGAGCAGTTCTTC CASSMGGQGYEQFF
16 TRBJ2-3 TRBD2 many TRBV11-2 TGTGCCAGCAGCTTTGGACTAGCGGGGAGCACAGATACGCAGTATTTT CASSFGLAGSTDTQYF
11 TRBJ1-1 NA many TRBV2 TGTGCCAGCAGTATGAACACTGAAGCTTTCTTT CASSMNTEAFF
15 TRBJ2-7 TRBD1 NA TRBV6-6 TGTGCCAGCAGTTACTCGACGGGACAGGGTTACGAGCAGTACTTC CASSYSTGQGYEQYF
15 TRBJ2-3 NA many TRBV5-6 TGTGCCAGCTTGGGGGCCGGAGGGCGGAAAGATACGCAGTATTTT CASLGAGGRKDTQYF
14 TRBJ2-3 TRBD1 many TRBV11-2 TGTGCCAGCAGCTTAGGGACAGGGCCAGATACGCAGTATTTT CASSLGTGPDTQYF
15 TRBJ1-3 NA many TRBV5-1 TGCGCCAGCAGCTTACAGGCGAACTCTGGAAACACCATATATTTT CASSLQANSGNTIYF
15 TRBJ2-5 TRBD2 many TRBV12-3/TRBV12-4 TGTGCCAGCACAATGACTAGCGCAAGCCAAGAGACCCAGTACTTC CASTMTSASQETQYF
15 TRBJ2-4 NA many TRBV6-1 TGTGCCAGCATTGCCGGGCGTCTAGACAAAAACATTCAGTACTTC CASIAGRLDKNIQYF
15 TRBJ1-1 TRBD1 many TRBV3-1 TGTGCCAGCAGCCCTCGGACAGGGGCGAACACTGAAGCTTTCTTT CASSPRTGANTEAFF
14 TRBJ2-2 TRBD2 many TRBV20-1 TGCAGTGCCCTACGCGGGAGGAACACCGGGGAGCTGTTTTTT CSALRGRNTGELFF